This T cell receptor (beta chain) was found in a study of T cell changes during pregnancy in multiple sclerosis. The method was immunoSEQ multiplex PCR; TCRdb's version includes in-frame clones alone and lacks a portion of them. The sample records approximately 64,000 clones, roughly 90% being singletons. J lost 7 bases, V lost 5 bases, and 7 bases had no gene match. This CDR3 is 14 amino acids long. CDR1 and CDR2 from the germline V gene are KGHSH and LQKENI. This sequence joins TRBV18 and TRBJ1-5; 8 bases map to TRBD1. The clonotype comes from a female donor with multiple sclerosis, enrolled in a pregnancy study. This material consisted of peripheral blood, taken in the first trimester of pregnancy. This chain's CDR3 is CASSSDRAAQPQHF. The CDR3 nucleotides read TGTGCCAGCTCATCGGACAGGGCAGCCCAGCCCCAGCATTTT.